This is a list of T cell receptor beta chains from one sample in a study of cytomegalovirus exposure and HLA in healthy donors. This table comes from immunoSEQ multiplex PCR, and its TCRdb copy is limited to in-frame clones, with some not included. The sample shows around 150,000 clones, about 90% of them seen only once. Sequencing used PBMCs. These receptors were collected from a man aged 18 to 29 in good health and CMV-seropositive. Both conserved end residues are part of each CDR3. Fields, in order: V gene, J gene, clone size, D gene, CDR3 protein, CDR3 DNA. A D gene is named only where the DNA matches it firmly. Not all rows give a size; the values are once, few, many and, for expanded clones, a class.

V: TRBV5-1
J: TRBJ2-1
size: once
D: NA
CDR3: CASSLSGAEYNEQFF
DNA: TGCGCCAGCAGCTTGTCGGGAGCAGAGTACAATGAGCAGTTCTTC

V: TRBV27
J: TRBJ1-2
size: NA
D: TRBD1
CDR3: CASSLSEAGGRYGYTF
DNA: TGTGCCAGCAGTTTATCGGAAGCAGGGGGCCGCTATGGCTACACCTTC

V: TRBV6-6
J: TRBJ2-1
size: NA
D: TRBD2
CDR3: CASSYSTSGRTNEQFF
DNA: TGTGCCAGCAGTTACTCGACTAGCGGGAGGACGAATGAGCAGTTCTTC

V: TRBV28
J: TRBJ1-4
size: NA
D: TRBD1
CDR3: CASKTPGTGANEKLFF
DNA: TGTGCCAGCAAGACCCCTGGGACAGGGGCTAATGAAAAACTGTTTTTT

V: TRBV9
J: TRBJ2-3
size: NA
D: NA
CDR3: CASSVGVGSTDTQYF
DNA: TGTGCCAGCAGCGTTGGAGTCGGTAGCACAGATACGCAGTATTTT

V: TRBV19
J: TRBJ2-2
size: NA
D: TRBD2
CDR3: CASSNPPGLAGDGDTGELFF
DNA: TGTGCCAGTAGCAACCCTCCGGGACTAGCGGGAGATGGGGACACCGGGGAGCTGTTTTTT

V: TRBV4-2
J: TRBJ2-7
size: NA
D: NA
CDR3: CASSQDGSSYEQYF
DNA: TGTGCCAGCAGCCAAGATGGCTCTAGCTACGAGCAGTACTTC

V: TRBV27
J: TRBJ2-7
size: NA
D: NA
CDR3: CASSSVLRSGALYEQYF
DNA: TGTGCCAGCTCGTCAGTATTGCGGAGCGGAGCCCTCTACGAGCAGTACTTC

V: TRBV19
J: TRBJ1-3
size: NA
D: NA
CDR3: CASSAGTIRANSGNTIYF
DNA: TGTGCCAGTAGTGCCGGGACTATCAGGGCGAACTCTGGAAACACCATATATTTT

V: TRBV10-3
J: TRBJ2-1
size: few
D: TRBD1
CDR3: CASRDRVGREPGNEQFF
DNA: TGTGCCAGCCGGGACAGGGTAGGAAGGGAGCCTGGCAATGAGCAGTTCTTC

V: TRBV9
J: TRBJ1-5
size: NA
D: TRBD1
CDR3: CASSEGTGGNQPQHF
DNA: TGTGCCAGCAGCGAGGGGACAGGGGGCAATCAGCCCCAGCATTTT

V: TRBV5-1
J: TRBJ2-1
size: NA
D: NA
CDR3: CASSLEVGRAYNEQFF
DNA: TGCGCCAGCAGCTTGGAGGTGGGCAGGGCTTACAATGAGCAGTTCTTC

V: TRBV2
J: TRBJ1-2
size: NA
D: NA
CDR3: CASSEQGLGYGYTF
DNA: TGTGCCAGCAGTGAACAGGGTTTGGGCTATGGCTACACCTTC

V: TRBV18
J: TRBJ2-4
size: NA
D: NA
CDR3: CASSPRPGTIAKNIQYF
DNA: TGTGCCAGCTCACCACGGCCGGGTACAATAGCCAAAAACATTCAGTACTTC

V: TRBV25-1
J: TRBJ2-7
size: few
D: TRBD1
CDR3: CASSEDRAPYEQYF
DNA: TGTGCCAGCAGTGAGGACAGGGCCCCCTACGAGCAGTACTTC

V: TRBV7-2
J: TRBJ2-1
size: NA
D: NA
CDR3: CASSSTAPRGGLSEQFF
DNA: TGTGCCAGCAGCTCCACCGCCCCTAGAGGCGGCCTGAGTGAGCAGTTCTTC

V: TRBV7-9
J: TRBJ2-3
size: once
D: TRBD1
CDR3: CASRSGTGAADTQYF
DNA: TGTGCCAGCAGATCCGGGACAGGGGCTGCAGATACGCAGTATTTT

V: TRBV5-1
J: TRBJ2-3
size: NA
D: NA
CDR3: CASSLFTSRGLADTQYF
DNA: TGCGCCAGCAGCTTGTTCACAAGTAGGGGCTTGGCAGATACGCAGTATTTT

V: TRBV11-3
J: TRBJ2-2
size: NA
D: TRBD2
CDR3: CASSHRTSPNTGELFF
DNA: TGTGCCAGCAGCCACCGGACTAGCCCGAACACCGGGGAGCTGTTTTTT

V: TRBV5-4
J: TRBJ2-5
size: NA
D: TRBD2
CDR3: CASSLLAGRETQYF
DNA: TGTGCCAGCAGCTTGCTAGCGGGAAGGGAGACCCAGTACTTC

V: TRBV29-1
J: TRBJ1-1
size: NA
D: NA
CDR3: CSVLAHTEAFF
DNA: TGCAGCGTTCTGGCCCACACTGAAGCTTTCTTT

V: TRBV7-9
J: TRBJ1-1
size: NA
D: TRBD1
CDR3: CASSLYPTGKEAFF
DNA: TGTGCCAGCAGCTTATATCCGACAGGGAAAGAAGCTTTCTTT

V: TRBV4-1
J: TRBJ2-7
size: NA
D: TRBD2
CDR3: CASSQETSGLYEQYF
DNA: TGCGCCAGCAGCCAAGAGACTAGCGGCCTCTACGAGCAGTACTTC